This TCR beta chain is from a study of identifying expanded T cells in peripheral blood. Trimming cost V 3 bases and J 1 base, with 10 bases left between them. The CDR3 is 14 residues long. CDR1 SGDLS and CDR2 YYNGEE come from the germline V gene. The study's findings and limits: Technical replicates showed about 1.2 changed clones; two weeks roughly 16; four weeks 19.

Sequencing was performed with immunoSEQ multiplex PCR; in TCRdb, only in-frame clones are kept and a portion is missing. The repertoire holds tens of thousands of clones, about 88% seen once, with 2.8% in the top ten. For this clone: Its antigen is unidentified.

The chain couples TRBV9 to TRBJ1-1, with TRBD1 as a possible D gene (6 bases). What was sequenced was blood. The clonotype originates from a person aged 18 to 75 in good health. In DNA, the CDR3 is TGTGCCAGCAGCGAAGGGGGAGGGAACACTGAAGCTTTCTTT. Its protein product is CASSEGGGNTEAFF.